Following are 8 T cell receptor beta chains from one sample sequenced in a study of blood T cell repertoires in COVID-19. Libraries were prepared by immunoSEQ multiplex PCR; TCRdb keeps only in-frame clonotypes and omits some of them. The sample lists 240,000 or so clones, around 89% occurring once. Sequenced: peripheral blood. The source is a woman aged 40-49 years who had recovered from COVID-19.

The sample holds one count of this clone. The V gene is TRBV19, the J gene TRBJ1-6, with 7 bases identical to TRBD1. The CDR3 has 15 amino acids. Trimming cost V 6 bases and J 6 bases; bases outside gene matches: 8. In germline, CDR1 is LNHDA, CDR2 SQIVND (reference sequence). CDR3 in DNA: TGTGCCAGTAGCCGTTCCCGGGACAGTAATTCACCCCTCCACTTT. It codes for CASSRSRDSNSPLHF.

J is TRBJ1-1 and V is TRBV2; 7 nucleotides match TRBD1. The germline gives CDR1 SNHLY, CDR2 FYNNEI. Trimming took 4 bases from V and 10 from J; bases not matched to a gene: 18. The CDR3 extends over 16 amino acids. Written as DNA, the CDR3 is TGTGCCAGCAGTGGGGGAGACACAGGGGTCCTTTTTTTAGCTTTCTTT. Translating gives CASSGGDTGVLFLAFF.

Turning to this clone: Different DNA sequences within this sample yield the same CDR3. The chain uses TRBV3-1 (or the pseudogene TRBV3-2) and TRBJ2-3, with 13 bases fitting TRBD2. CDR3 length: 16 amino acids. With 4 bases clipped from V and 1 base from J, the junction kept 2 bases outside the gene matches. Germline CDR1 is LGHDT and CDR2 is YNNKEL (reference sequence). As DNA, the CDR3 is TGTGCCAGCAGCCGGACTAGCGGGAGTGGCACAGATACGCAGTATTTT. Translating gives CASSRTSGSGTDTQYF.

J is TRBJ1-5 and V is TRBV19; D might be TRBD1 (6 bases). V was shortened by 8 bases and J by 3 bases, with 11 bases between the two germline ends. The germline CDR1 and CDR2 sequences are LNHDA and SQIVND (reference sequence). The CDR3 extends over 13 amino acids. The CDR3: CASEDSLNQPQHF. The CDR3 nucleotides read TGTGCCAGTGAGGACAGCCTCAATCAGCCCCAGCATTTT.

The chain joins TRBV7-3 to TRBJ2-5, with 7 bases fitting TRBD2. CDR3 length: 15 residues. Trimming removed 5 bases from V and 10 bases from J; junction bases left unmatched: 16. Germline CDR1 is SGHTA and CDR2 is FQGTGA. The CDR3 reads CASSPRTSNWGGQYF. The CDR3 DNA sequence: TGTGCCAGCAGCCCCCGTACTAGCAATTGGGGGGGCCAGTACTTC.

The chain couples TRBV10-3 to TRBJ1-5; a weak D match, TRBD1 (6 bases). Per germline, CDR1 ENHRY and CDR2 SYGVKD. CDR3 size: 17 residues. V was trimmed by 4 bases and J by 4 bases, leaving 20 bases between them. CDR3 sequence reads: CAISGGMGADENQPQHF. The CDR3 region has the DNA TGTGCCATCAGTGGGGGAATGGGGGCCGATGAGAATCAGCCCCAGCATTTT.

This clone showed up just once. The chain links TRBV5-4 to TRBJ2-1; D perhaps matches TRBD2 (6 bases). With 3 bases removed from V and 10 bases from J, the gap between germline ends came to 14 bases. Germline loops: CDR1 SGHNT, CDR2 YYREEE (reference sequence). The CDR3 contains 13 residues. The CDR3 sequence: CASSWPSSEEQFF. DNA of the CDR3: TGTGCCAGCAGCTGGCCCTCTAGCGAAGAGCAGTTCTTC.

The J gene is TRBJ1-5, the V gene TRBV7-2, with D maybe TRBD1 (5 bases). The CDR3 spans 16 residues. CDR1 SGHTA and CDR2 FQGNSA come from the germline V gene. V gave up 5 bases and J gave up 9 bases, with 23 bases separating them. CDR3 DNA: TGTGCCAGCAGCGCCCAATCGGGAGGGGCCCTCGCGCCCCAGCATTTT. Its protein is CASSAQSGGALAPQHF. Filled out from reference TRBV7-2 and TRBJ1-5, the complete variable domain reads GAGVSQSPSNKVTEKGKDVELRCDPISGHTALYWYRQSLGQGLEFLIYFQGNSAPDKSGLPSDRFSAERTGGSVSTLTIQRTQQEDSAVYLCASSAQSGGALAPQHFGDGTRLSIL.